This paragraph reports one T cell receptor (beta chain). Its target is not known. The table came from immunoSEQ multiplex PCR; TCRdb's copy has only in-frame clones and leaves some out. The repertoire holds under 200,000 clones, with roughly 94% as singletons. This entry belongs to a study of T cell responses to AZD1222 COVID-19 vaccine. Study findings and constraints: The study identified only a handful of AZD1222 recipients as seropositive at baseline. Clonal diversity was possibly underestimated, and white British individuals and females predominated among donors. Without day 14 samples, only post-peak T cell repertoires were studied. Increases in Spike-specific TCR breadth and depth were seen after two AZD1222 doses.

The receptor was isolated from an adult in good health. Sequenced here: peripheral blood, sampled on day 0 of AZD1222 vaccination.

The CDR3 here is CASSGADGKDTQYF. Here the CDR3 DNA reads TGCGCCAGCAGTGGTGCCGATGGCAAGGATACGCAGTATTTT. The J gene is TRBJ2-3, the V gene TRBV10-1; D is unclear. The CDR3 runs 14 residues. Germline V lookup: CDR1 WNHNN, CDR2 SYGVQD (reference sequence). V lost 4 bases and J lost 6, with 14 bases in between.